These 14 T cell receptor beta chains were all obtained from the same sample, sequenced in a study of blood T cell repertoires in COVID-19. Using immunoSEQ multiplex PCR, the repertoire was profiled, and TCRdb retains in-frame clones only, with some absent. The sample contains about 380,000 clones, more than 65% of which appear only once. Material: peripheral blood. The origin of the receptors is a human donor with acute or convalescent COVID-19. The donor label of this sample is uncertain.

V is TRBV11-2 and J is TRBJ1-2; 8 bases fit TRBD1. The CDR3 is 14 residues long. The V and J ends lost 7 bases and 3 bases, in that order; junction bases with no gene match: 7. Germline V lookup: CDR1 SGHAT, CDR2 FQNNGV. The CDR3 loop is CASKVGTGDYGYTF. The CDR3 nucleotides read TGTGCCAGCAAAGTGGGGACAGGAGACTATGGCTACACCTTC.

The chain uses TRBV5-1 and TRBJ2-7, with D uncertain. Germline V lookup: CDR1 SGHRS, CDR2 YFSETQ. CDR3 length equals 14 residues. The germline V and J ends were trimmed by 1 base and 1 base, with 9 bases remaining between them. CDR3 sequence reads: CASSLLAESYEQYF. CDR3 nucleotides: TGCGCCAGCAGCTTGTTGGCAGAATCCTACGAGCAGTACTTC.

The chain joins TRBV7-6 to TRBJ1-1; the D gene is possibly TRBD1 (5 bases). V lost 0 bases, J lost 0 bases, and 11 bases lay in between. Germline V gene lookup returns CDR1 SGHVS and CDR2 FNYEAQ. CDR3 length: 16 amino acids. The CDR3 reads CASSLAPGRVNTEAFF. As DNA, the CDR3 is TGTGCCAGCAGCTTAGCGCCGGGCAGGGTGAACACTGAAGCTTTCTTT.

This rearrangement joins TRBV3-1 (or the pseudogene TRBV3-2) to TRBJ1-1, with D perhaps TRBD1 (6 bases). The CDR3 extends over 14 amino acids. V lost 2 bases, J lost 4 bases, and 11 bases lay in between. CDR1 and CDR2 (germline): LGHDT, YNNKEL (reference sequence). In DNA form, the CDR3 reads TGTGCCAGCAGCCAACTACGGGACACCACTGAAGCTTTCTTT. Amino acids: CASSQLRDTTEAFF.

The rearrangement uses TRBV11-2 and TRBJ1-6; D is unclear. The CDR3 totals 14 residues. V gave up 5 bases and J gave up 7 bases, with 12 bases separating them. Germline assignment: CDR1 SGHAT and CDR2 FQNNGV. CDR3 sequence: CASSRNLENSPLHF. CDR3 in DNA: TGTGCCAGCAGCCGAAACTTAGAGAATTCACCCCTCCACTTT.

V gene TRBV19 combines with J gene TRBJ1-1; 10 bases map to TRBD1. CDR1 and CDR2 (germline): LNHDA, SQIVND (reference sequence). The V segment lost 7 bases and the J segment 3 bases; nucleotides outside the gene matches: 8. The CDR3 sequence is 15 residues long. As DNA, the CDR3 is TGTGCCAGTACTAGGGGAGGGACAGGGGACACTGAAGCTTTCTTT. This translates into CASTRGGTGDTEAFF. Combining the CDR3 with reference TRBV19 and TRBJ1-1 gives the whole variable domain DGGITQSPKYLFRKEGQNVTLSCEQNLNHDAMYWYRQDPGQGLRLIYYSQIVNDFQKGDIAEGYSVSREKKESFPLTVTSAQKNPTAFYLCASTRGGTGDTEAFFGQGTRLTVV.

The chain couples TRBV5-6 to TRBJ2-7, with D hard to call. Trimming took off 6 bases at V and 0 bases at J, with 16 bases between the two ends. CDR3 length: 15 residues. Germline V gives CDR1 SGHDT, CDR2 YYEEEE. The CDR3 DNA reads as TGTGCCAGCAACCAGATCTCCGGGTCCTCCTACGAGCAGTACTTC. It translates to CASNQISGSSYEQYF.

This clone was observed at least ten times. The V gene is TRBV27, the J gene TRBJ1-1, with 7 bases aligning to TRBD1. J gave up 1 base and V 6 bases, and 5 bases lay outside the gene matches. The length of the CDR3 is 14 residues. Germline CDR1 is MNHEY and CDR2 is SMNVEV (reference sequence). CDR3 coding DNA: TGTGCCAGCAGGGGTTGGACAGGGAACACTGAAGCTTTCTTT. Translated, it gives CASRGWTGNTEAFF.

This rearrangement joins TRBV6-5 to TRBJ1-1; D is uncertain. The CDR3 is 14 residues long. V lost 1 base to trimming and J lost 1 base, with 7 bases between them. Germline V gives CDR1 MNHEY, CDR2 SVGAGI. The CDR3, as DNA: TGTGCCAGCAGTTACTTTTCCGGGAACACTGAAGCTTTCTTT. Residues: CASSYFSGNTEAFF.

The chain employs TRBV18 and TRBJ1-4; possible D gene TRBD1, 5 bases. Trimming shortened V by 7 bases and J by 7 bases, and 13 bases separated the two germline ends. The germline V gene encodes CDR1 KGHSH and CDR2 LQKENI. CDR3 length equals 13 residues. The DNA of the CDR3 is TGTGCCAGCTTAGGAATCCAGGGTGAAAAACTGTTTTTT. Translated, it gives CASLGIQGEKLFF.

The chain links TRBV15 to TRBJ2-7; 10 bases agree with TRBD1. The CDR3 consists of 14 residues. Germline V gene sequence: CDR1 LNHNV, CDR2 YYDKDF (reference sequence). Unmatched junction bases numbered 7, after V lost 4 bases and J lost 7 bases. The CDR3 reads CATSIGDRGGEQYF. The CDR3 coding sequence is TGTGCCACCAGCATAGGGGACAGGGGAGGGGAGCAGTACTTC. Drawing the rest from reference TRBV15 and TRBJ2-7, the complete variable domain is DAMVIQNPRYQVTQFGKPVTLSCSQTLNHNVMYWYQQKSSQAPKLLFHYYDKDFNNEADTPDNFQSRRPNTSFCFLDIRSPGLGDTAMYLCATSIGDRGGEQYFGPGTRLTVT.

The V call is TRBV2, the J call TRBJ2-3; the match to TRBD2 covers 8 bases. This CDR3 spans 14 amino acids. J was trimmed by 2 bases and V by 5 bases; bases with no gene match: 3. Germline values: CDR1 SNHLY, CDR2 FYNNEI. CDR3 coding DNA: TGTGCCAGCAGTCGAGCGGGGGTCACAGATACGCAGTATTTT. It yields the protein CASSRAGVTDTQYF.

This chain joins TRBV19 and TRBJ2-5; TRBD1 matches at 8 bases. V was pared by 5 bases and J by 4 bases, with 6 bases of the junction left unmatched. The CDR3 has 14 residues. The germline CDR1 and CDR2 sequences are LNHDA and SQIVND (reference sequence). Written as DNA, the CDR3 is TGTGCCAGTAGTCCCCGGACAGGGAGAGAGACCCAGTACTTC. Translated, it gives CASSPRTGRETQYF. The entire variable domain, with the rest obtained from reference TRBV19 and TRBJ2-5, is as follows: DGGITQSPKYLFRKEGQNVTLSCEQNLNHDAMYWYRQDPGQGLRLIYYSQIVNDFQKGDIAEGYSVSREKKESFPLTVTSAQKNPTAFYLCASSPRTGRETQYFGPGTRLLVL.

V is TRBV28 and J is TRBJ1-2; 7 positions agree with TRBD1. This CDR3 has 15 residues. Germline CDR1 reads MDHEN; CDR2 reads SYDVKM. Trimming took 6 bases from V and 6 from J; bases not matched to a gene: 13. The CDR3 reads CASSWGADRVNGYTF. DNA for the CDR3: TGTGCCAGCAGCTGGGGAGCTGACAGGGTGAATGGCTACACCTTC.